The present T cell receptor (beta chain) was sequenced within a study of memory CD4+ T cells and cytomegalovirus serostatus. Remarks on this clone: What it binds is unknown.

Generated by immunoSEQ multiplex PCR, the TCRdb table keeps only in-frame clones and is missing some. Here the sample spans approximately 56,000 clones, over 80% being singletons. CDR1 and CDR2 from the germline V gene are SGHTA and FQGNSA. V shed 3 bases, J shed 0 bases, and the junction held 11 bases outside the gene matches. The CDR3 has 18 amino acids. Study-level results: Suggested: most of the CMV-linked TCR signature lies in CD4+ memory cells.

Single viable CD3+CD4+CD8-CD45RO+ cells were sorted as the memory CD4+ T cells. The sample comprised memory CD4+ T cells from blood. This clonotype originated in an adult in good health and CMV-seronegative. The chain joins TRBV7-2 to TRBJ1-3, with 7 bases that match TRBD1. CDR3 coding DNA: TGTGCCAGCAGCTTGAGGAGGGCAGGGGGGGACTCTGGAAACACCATATATTTT. This sequence encodes CASSLRRAGGDSGNTIYF.